A selection of T cell receptor beta chains follows, all from one sample in a study of blood T cells in healthy people across ages. TCRdb reanalysed the 5' RACE reads using MiXCR and keeps one entry per CDR3 protein. The sample shows 1.5 million to 2 million distinct CDR3 sequences, 28% of them seen only once. Sequenced sample: blood. Receptors were obtained from a woman in her twenties or thirties in good health. Each CDR3 is given with its conserved first and last residue. The D gene is left open where the match is weak. The size entry is marked missing in some rows and otherwise reads once, few, many or a size class.

>NA|NA|TRBJ1-6|TRBV7-9
CASTLTGTSQSPLHF
TGTGCCAGCACCCTGACCGGGACATCTCAATCACCCCTCCACTTT
>NA|NA|TRBJ2-1|TRBV20-1
CSAFQGIQETQFF
TGCAGTGCCTTCCAGGGAATCCAGGAGACCCAGTTCTTC
>TRBD2|NA|TRBJ2-3|TRBV20-1
CSATRLAGGFDEQYF
TGCAGTGCCACCAGGTTAGCGGGAGGATTCGATGAGCAGTATTTT
>NA|NA|TRBJ2-1|TRBV12-3/TRBV12-4
CASSWQTRDEQFF
TGTGCCAGCAGTTGGCAGACTCGAGATGAGCAGTTCTTC
>NA|NA|TRBJ1-1|TRBV13
CASSSSGRGFTEAFF
TGTGCCAGCAGCTCCTCGGGCAGGGGATTCACTGAAGCTTTCTTT
>TRBD1|few|TRBJ2-5|TRBV11-2
CASSLDPNEGAGETQYF
TGTGCCAGCAGCTTAGATCCTAACGAGGGGGCCGGAGAGACCCAGTACTTC
>NA|NA|TRBJ1-4|TRBV2
CASTAQRLGGKLFF
TGTGCCAGCACCGCCCAACGCCTAGGAGGAAAACTGTTTTTT
>NA|few|TRBJ2-3|TRBV5-1
CASSLARGRTTDTQYF
TGCGCCAGCAGCTTGGCTCGGGGGCGCACGACAGATACGCAGTATTTT
>TRBD1|many|TRBJ2-3|TRBV4-3
CASSQDRQGPTDTQYF
TGCGCCAGCAGCCAAGACAGACAGGGACCCACAGATACGCAGTATTTT
>TRBD1|few|TRBJ1-5|TRBV9
CASSRTGGEGQPQHF
TGTGCCAGCAGCCGGACAGGGGGCGAAGGTCAGCCCCAGCATTTT
>NA|NA|TRBJ2-2|TRBV4-3
CASSPRMAFTGELFF
TGCGCCAGCAGCCCCAGGATGGCTTTCACCGGGGAGCTGTTTTTT
>NA|NA|TRBJ1-5|TRBV30
CAWSRGLGQPQHF
TGTGCCTGGAGTAGGGGGTTAGGACAGCCCCAGCATTTT
>TRBD2|NA|TRBJ2-7|TRBV11-2
CASSPGLEEYEQYF
TGTGCCAGCAGCCCAGGACTAGAGGAGTACGAGCAGTACTTC
>NA|many|TRBJ2-5|TRBV29-1
CSVELAFQETQYF
TGCAGCGTTGAACTTGCTTTTCAAGAGACCCAGTACTTC
>NA|few|TRBJ2-5|TRBV20-1
CSAKSRKETQYF
TGCAGTGCGAAGTCTAGGAAAGAGACCCAGTACTTC
>NA|few|TRBJ1-5|TRBV4-3
CASSQDFGGDQPQHF
TGCGCCAGCAGCCAAGATTTCGGGGGGGATCAGCCCCAGCATTTT
>TRBD2|NA|TRBJ2-3|TRBV7-2
CASSLAGGRKGTDTQYF
TGTGCCAGCAGCTTAGCGGGCGGGAGGAAGGGAACAGATACGCAGTATTTT
>NA|many|TRBJ2-7|TRBV13
CASSLVSGGHSYEQYF
TGTGCCAGCAGCTTAGTTAGTGGGGGGCACTCCTACGAGCAGTACTTC
>NA|many|TRBJ2-5|TRBV15
CATSRDMETQYF
TGTGCCACCAGCAGAGATATGGAGACCCAGTACTTC
>TRBD2|NA|TRBJ2-7|TRBV11-2
CASSYGTSGRGYEQYF
TGTGCCAGCAGCTATGGGACTAGCGGGAGAGGCTACGAGCAGTACTTC
>NA|NA|TRBJ1-5|TRBV5-1
CASSLNPGSQPQHF
TGCGCCAGCAGCTTGAACCCGGGAAGTCAGCCCCAGCATTTT
>TRBD1|NA|TRBJ2-1|TRBV5-1
CASSRDRATYNEQFF
TGCGCCAGCAGCCGGGACAGGGCTACCTACAATGAGCAGTTCTTC
>NA|NA|TRBJ1-4|TRBV12-3/TRBV12-4
CASSWQINEKLFF
TGTGCCAGCAGTTGGCAGATTAATGAAAAACTGTTTTTT
>NA|NA|TRBJ1-2|TRBV6-1
CASIQSSTGNYGYTF
TGTGCCAGCATTCAAAGTTCAACAGGGAACTATGGCTACACCTTC
>NA|few|TRBJ2-7|TRBV4-1
CASSQVPSSYEQYF
TGCGCCAGCAGCCAAGTCCCGTCCTCCTACGAGCAGTACTTC
>NA|NA|TRBJ1-2|TRBV6-1
CASSETNPGPGGYGYTF
TGTGCCAGCAGTGAAACTAACCCGGGACCGGGGGGATATGGCTACACCTTC
>TRBD1|NA|TRBJ1-2|TRBV13
CASSDTRGLDGYTF
TGTGCCAGCAGCGATACAAGGGGGCTGGATGGCTACACCTTC
>NA|few|TRBJ2-1|TRBV12-3/TRBV12-4
CASRTRRDLSSYNEQFF
TGTGCCAGCAGGACCCGCAGGGACCTTAGCTCCTACAATGAGCAGTTCTTC
>NA|NA|TRBJ1-3|TRBV9
CASSPKGTNSGNTIYF
TGTGCCAGCAGCCCGAAAGGGACCAACTCTGGAAACACCATATATTTT
>TRBD2|few|TRBJ2-5|TRBV2
CASNPNGGLLKETQYF
TGTGCCAGCAACCCCAATGGGGGACTACTCAAAGAGACCCAGTACTTC
>NA|few|TRBJ2-5|TRBV14
CASSPRSRELGQYF
TGTGCCAGCAGCCCCAGGTCCAGGGAATTGGGCCAGTACTTC
>NA|few|TRBJ1-2|TRBV18
CASSPGRKTYTF
TGTGCCAGCTCACCTGGACGGAAAACCTACACCTTC
>TRBD1|NA|TRBJ2-7|TRBV18
CASSPGTGGIYEQYF
TGTGCCAGCTCACCCGGGACAGGGGGCATCTACGAGCAGTACTTC
>NA|NA|TRBJ2-7|TRBV29-1
CSVAVRANEQYF
TGCAGCGTTGCCGTCAGGGCCAACGAGCAGTACTTC
>TRBD2|few|TRBJ2-1|TRBV7-2
CASSYLTSGHNEQFF
TGTGCCAGCAGCTACCTGACTAGCGGACACAATGAGCAGTTCTTC
>NA|few|TRBJ1-6|TRBV4-1
CASSQETGKPYNSPLHF
TGCGCCAGCAGCCAAGAAACAGGGAAGCCCTATAATTCACCCCTCCACTTT
>NA|many|TRBJ2-1|TRBV7-3
CASSTGGGNEFYNEQFF
TGTGCCAGCAGTACAGGGGGGGGAAACGAATTCTACAATGAGCAGTTCTTC
>NA|NA|TRBJ2-7|TRBV18
CASSQSEASYEQYF
TGTGCCAGCTCCCAATCAGAGGCCTCCTACGAGCAGTACTTC
>NA|many|TRBJ2-7|TRBV29-1
CSVDNGFEQYF
TGCAGCGTTGACAACGGGTTCGAGCAGTACTTC
>NA|many|TRBJ2-1|TRBV7-2
CASSLSVGEQFF
TGTGCCAGCAGCTTATCTGTAGGTGAGCAGTTCTTC
>NA|many|TRBJ1-2|TRBV5-1
CASSATNYGYTF
TGCGCCAGCAGCGCTACTAACTATGGCTACACCTTC
>TRBD1|NA|TRBJ1-1|TRBV7-9
CASSPQGSVGTEAFF
TGTGCCAGCAGCCCACAGGGGTCGGTAGGCACTGAAGCTTTCTTT
>NA|many|TRBJ2-3|TRBV20-1
CSARSDTQYF
TGCAGTGCTAGATCAGATACGCAGTATTTT
>NA|NA|TRBJ2-1|TRBV12-3/TRBV12-4
CASSLAAQYNEQFF
TGTGCCAGCAGTTTAGCGGCACAATACAATGAGCAGTTCTTC
>TRBD2|many|TRBJ2-3|TRBV10-3
CAISAQVERGGRGTDTQYF
TGTGCCATCAGTGCGCAGGTAGAACGCGGGGGACGCGGCACAGATACGCAGTATTTT
>NA|NA|TRBJ1-4|TRBV2
CASSGSRNEKLFF
TGTGCCAGCAGTGGATCCAGGAATGAAAAACTGTTTTTT
>TRBD1|NA|TRBJ2-7|TRBV3-1
CASSKRRAGTGGYEQYF
TGTGCCAGCAGCAAACGAAGAGCCGGGACAGGGGGCTACGAGCAGTACTTC